This T cell receptor beta chain was recorded in a study of shared clonotypes between healthy human individuals. Study-wide background: The people who gave samples were two women and a few men aged 18 to 49.

General study findings and limits: Some naive CD4 clonotypes, roughly 5%, turned up in common across a handful of donors.

A remark on this clone: No antigen is known for it.

Naive CD8 cells lacked CD45RO, underwent positive selection for CCR7 and left out terminally differentiated effector memory CD45RA+ cells. Donors were healthy HIV-negative adults without recent acute infections or vaccinations. The CDR3 is 10 amino acids. From germline, CDR1 is DFQATT and CDR2 SNEGSKA (reference sequence). Trimming took 5 bases from V and 11 from J, leaving 12 bases between them. Assay used: immunoSEQ multiplex PCR; TCRdb lists only in-frame clones, some missing. The sample yields hundreds of thousands of clones, roughly 95% seen once. Input material: naive CD8+ T cells sorted from blood. The TCR originated in a woman aged 30 to 39 in good health. This rearrangement joins TRBV20-1 to TRBJ2-5; D might be TRBD2 (6 bases). CDR3 region: CSAWTGEQYF. The DNA of the CDR3 is TGCAGTGCTTGGACGGGGGAGCAGTACTTC.